This TCR beta chain comes out of a study of cytomegalovirus exposure and HLA in healthy donors. With regard to this clone: Its antigen remains unknown.

Amplification used 60 Vbeta primers and 13 Jbeta primers. Some clones are missing from TCRdb's copy, which holds only in-frame ones; the method was immunoSEQ multiplex PCR. Of roughly 150,000 clones listed, 70% to 80% are singletons. Study results and caveats: Across all donors, roughly uniform sequencing depth was an assumption of the presence/absence analyses.

The V and J ends lost 5 bases and 4 bases respectively, with 14 bases between them. Germline V CDR1 and CDR2: GTSNPN, SVGIG (reference sequence). This CDR3 contains 13 residues. The source is a woman aged 40 to 55 in good health and CMV-seropositive. Material: PBMCs. V gene TRBV30 combines with J gene TRBJ1-2; the D gene is possibly TRBD1 (5 bases). CDR3 DNA: TGTGCCTGGGCAGGGACTCTCGGCTATGGCTACACCTTC. Residues: CAWAGTLGYGYTF.